This TCR beta chain was recovered during a study of blood T cell repertoires in COVID-19 (dated by TCRdb to 2020 to 2022). Describing the broader study: Collaborator samples came from the United States, Italy and Spain and covered acute and convalescent phases of COVID-19. The material from the prospective study consisted of cDNA or gDNA derived from T cells, B-cell-depleted T cells, or PBMCs. Deeply sampled blood TCRbeta repertoires from subjects exposed to, actively infected with, or recovered from COVID-19 were included in the dataset. A freely available public database, intended as a resource for researchers studying the immune response to SARS-CoV-2, is where the repertoires were released. Samples were obtained from the ongoing ImmuneRACE study (first 160 participants) and from over 1,000 subjects provided by 6 global collaborators. Sample metadata almost always included a de-identified subject ID, COVID-19 status, age in years and sex. HLA class I and class II types, where available, came from metadata supplied by the sample provider rather than from assay-based typing. Beyond this particular receptor, the publication reports: The quantity of clinical and demographic metadata differed by source and by participant and was supplied without curation.

On this clone: The clone's antigen remains unknown. Base quality data are lacking; no much larger clone is found one base away.

Whole blood was collected in K2EDTA tubes by collaborating institutions according to the institutions' own protocols. Collaborator samples were shipped for TCRbeta analysis as frozen whole blood, isolated PBMCs, or DNA extracted from either sample type. The immunoSEQ Assay, a bias-controlled multiplex PCR, was used to amplify TCRbeta CDR3 regions from genomic DNA. On the study's bioinformatics: Within the assay, amplification of reference gene primers was used to estimate how many nucleated cells each sample contained. To quantify the absolute abundance of each unique TCRbeta CDR3 rearrangement, sequence reads were collapsed and filtered. For each sample, productive Simpson clonality was calculated as the square root of Simpson's diversity index across productive rearrangements. Entries here come from immuneACCESS through TCRdb and include only in-frame sequences with V and J called. Some clones fail to appear in such tables; in the studies checked, an unresolved V gene covers under half of the shortfall, and the cause of the remainder is unknown. That table gives V, J and clone size, and the DNA gave D and trimming. The sample contains about 230,000 clones, approximately 80% of them found a single time. Just under 7.5% of the sample lies in the top ten.

Here V drops 2 bases and J drops 5 bases, and the junction holds 13 bases not matched to any gene. From cysteine to phenylalanine, the CDR3 is 16 amino acids long. Just the 48-base CDR3 DNA is kept, in frame starting at base 1. Based on the germline V gene (reference sequence), the CDR1 and CDR2 sequences are SGHNT and YYREEE. The material sequenced was peripheral blood. This TCR came from a woman between 45 and 65 years old with acute or convalescent COVID-19. This chain is built from TRBV5-4 and TRBJ2-7; 7 central bases correspond to TRBD2. The DNA reads TGTGCCAGCAGCTTACGGCCGGGGGGAGGGAGGAACGAGCAGTACTTC. This is translated as CASSLRPGGGRNEQYF.